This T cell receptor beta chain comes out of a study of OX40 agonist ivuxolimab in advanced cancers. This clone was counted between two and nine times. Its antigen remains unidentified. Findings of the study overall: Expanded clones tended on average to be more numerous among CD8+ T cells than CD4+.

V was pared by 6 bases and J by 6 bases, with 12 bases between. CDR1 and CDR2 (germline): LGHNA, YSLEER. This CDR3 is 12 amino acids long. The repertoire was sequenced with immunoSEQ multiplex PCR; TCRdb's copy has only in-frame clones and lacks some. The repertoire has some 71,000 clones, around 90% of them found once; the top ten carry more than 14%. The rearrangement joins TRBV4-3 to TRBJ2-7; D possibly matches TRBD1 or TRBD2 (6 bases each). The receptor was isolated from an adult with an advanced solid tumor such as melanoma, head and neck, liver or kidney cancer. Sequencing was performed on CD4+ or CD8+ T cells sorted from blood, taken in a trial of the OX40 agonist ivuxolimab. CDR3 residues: CASSLGGGEQYF. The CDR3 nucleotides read TGCGCCAGCAGTCTCGGAGGGGGCGAGCAGTACTTC.